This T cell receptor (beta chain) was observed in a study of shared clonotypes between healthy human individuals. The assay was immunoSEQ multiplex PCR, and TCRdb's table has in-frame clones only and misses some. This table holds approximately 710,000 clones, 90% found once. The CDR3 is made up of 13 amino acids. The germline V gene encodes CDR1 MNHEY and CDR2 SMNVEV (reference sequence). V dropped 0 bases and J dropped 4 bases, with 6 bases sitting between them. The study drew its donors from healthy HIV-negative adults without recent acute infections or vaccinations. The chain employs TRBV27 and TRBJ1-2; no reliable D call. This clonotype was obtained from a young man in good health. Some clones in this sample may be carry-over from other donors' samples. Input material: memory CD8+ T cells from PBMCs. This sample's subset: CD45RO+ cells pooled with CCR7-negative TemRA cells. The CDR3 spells CASSLSASYGYTF. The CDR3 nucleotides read TGTGCCAGCAGTTTATCGGCCAGCTATGGCTACACCTTC.